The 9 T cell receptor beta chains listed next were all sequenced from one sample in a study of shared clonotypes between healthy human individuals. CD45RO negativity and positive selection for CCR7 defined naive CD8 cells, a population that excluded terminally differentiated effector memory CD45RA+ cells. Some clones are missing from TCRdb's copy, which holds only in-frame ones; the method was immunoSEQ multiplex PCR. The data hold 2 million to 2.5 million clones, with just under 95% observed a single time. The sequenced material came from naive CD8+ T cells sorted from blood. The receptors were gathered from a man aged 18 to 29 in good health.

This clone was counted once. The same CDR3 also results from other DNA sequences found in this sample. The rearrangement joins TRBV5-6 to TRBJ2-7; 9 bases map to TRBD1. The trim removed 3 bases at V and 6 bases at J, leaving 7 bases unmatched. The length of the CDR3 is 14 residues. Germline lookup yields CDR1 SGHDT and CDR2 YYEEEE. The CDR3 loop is CASSSGTGPLEQYF. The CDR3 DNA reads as TGTGCCAGCAGCTCCGGGACAGGGCCACTCGAGCAGTACTTC.

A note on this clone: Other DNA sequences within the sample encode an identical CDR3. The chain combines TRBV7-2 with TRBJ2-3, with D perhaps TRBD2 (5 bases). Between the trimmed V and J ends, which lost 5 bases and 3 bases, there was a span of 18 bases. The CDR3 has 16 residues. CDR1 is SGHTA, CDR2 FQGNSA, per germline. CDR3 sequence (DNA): TGTGCCAGCAGCCCCAGAGCTGGGGAGTCGACAGATACGCAGTATTTT. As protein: CASSPRAGESTDTQYF.

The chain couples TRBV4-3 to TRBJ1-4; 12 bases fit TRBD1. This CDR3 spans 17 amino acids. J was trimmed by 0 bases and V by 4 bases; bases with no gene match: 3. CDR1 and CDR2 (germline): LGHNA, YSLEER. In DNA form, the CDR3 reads TGCGCCAGCAGCCCCGGGACAGGGGGCACAACTAATGAAAAACTGTTTTTT. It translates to CASSPGTGGTTNEKLFF.

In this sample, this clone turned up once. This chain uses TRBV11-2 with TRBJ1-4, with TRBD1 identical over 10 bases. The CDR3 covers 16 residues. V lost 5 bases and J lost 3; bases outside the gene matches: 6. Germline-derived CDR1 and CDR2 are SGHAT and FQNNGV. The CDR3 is CASSAWTGGSNEKLFF. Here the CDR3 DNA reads TGTGCCAGCAGCGCCTGGACAGGGGGATCTAATGAAAAACTGTTTTTT.

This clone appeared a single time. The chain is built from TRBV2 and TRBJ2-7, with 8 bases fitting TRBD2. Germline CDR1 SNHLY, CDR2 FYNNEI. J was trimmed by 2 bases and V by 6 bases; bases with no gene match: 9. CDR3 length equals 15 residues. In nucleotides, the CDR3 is TGTGCCAGCAGAGAGACGACTAGCGAAGCCTACGAGCAGTACTTC. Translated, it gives CASRETTSEAYEQYF.

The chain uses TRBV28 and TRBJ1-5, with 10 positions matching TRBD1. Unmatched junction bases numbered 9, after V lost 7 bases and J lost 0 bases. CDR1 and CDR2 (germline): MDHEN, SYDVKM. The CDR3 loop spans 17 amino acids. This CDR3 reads CASNRQGARDSNQPQHF. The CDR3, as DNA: TGTGCCAGCAACAGACAGGGGGCTCGGGATAGCAATCAGCCCCAGCATTTT.

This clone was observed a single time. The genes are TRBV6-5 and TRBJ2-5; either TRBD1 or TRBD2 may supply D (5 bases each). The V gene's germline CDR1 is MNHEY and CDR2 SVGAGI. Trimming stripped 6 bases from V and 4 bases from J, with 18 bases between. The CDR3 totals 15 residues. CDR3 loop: CASSLRDPYLETQYF. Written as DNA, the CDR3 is TGTGCCAGCAGCCTCCGGGACCCTTACTTAGAGACCCAGTACTTC.

The CDR3 DNA sequence: TGTGCCAGCAGCATCAACCACGAGCAGTACTTC. It yields the protein CASSINHEQYF. The chain links TRBV7-9 to TRBJ2-7; D is unclear. Germline V gives CDR1 SEHNR, CDR2 FQNEAQ (reference sequence). The CDR3 has 11 residues. V gave up 5 bases and J gave up 5 bases, with 7 bases separating them.

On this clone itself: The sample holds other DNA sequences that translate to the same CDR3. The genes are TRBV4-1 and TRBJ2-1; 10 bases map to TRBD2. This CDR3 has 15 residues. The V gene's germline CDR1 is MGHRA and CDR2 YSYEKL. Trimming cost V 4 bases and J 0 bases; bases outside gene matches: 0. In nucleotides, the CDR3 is TGCGCCAGCAGCCCTAGCGGGGGCTCCTACAATGAGCAGTTCTTC. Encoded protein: CASSPSGGSYNEQFF.